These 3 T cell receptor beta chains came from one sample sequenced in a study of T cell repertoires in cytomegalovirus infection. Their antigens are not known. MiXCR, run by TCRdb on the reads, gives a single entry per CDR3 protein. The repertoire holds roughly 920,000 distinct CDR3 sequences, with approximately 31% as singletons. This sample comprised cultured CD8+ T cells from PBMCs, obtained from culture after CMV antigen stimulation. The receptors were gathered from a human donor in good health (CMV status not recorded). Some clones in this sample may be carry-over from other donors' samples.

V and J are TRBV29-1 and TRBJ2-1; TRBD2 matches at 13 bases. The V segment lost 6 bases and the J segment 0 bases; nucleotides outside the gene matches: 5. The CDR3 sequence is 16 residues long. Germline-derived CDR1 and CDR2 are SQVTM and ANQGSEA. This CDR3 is CSVQTSGGPSYNEQFF. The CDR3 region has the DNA TGCAGCGTCCAGACTAGCGGGGGGCCCTCCTACAATGAGCAGTTCTTC.

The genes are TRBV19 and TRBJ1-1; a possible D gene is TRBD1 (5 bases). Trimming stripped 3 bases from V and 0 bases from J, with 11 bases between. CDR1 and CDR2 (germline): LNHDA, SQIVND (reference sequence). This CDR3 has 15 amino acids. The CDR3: CASSMGPELNTEAFF. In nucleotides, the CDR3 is TGTGCCAGTAGTATGGGACCTGAACTGAACACTGAAGCTTTCTTT.

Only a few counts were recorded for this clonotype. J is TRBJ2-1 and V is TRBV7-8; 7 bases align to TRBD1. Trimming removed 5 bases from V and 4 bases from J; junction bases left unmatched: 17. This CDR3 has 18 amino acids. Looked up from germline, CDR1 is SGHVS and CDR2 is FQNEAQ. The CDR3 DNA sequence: TGTGCCAGCAGCCACCCCTTACAGGGGTCTATAGGGTACAATGAGCAGTTCTTC. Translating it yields CASSHPLQGSIGYNEQFF.